The 20 T cell receptor beta chains in this list originate from one sample, sequenced in a study of siplizumab effects on memory and regulatory T cells. Data came from immunoSEQ multiplex PCR; TCRdb stores just in-frame clones and leaves some out. In the table there are around 86,000 clones, 85% to 95% of which are singletons. Sequencing was performed on non-Treg CD4+ T cells sorted from blood. The receptors shown here come from a human donor in good health.

J is TRBJ2-1 and V is TRBV7-8; D may be TRBD1 (6 bases). CDR1 is SGHVS and CDR2 is FQNEAQ in the germline V gene. The CDR3 runs to 16 residues. The V end lost 1 base, the J end lost 4 bases, and 14 bases lay between the germline ends. The CDR3 coding sequence is TGTGCCAGCAGCTTAGAGAAACAGGGTTTTTACAATGAGCAGTTCTTC. It yields the protein CASSLEKQGFYNEQFF.

V gene TRBV27 combines with J gene TRBJ2-7; the match to TRBD1 covers 7 bases. V shed 6 bases, J shed 2 bases, and the junction held 10 bases outside the gene matches. This CDR3 has 15 amino acids. CDR1 and CDR2 from the germline V gene are MNHEY and SMNVEV (reference sequence). This chain's CDR3 is CASRRTGVGAYEQYF. CDR3 nucleotides: TGTGCCAGCAGACGTACAGGGGTCGGGGCCTACGAGCAGTACTTC.

This clone was observed once. The V call is TRBV7-9, the J call TRBJ2-1; the match to TRBD2 covers 8 bases. The CDR3 extends over 12 amino acids. The germline V gene has CDR1 SEHNR and CDR2 FQNEAQ (reference sequence). V dropped 5 bases and J dropped 15; count of bases not matched to a gene: 9. CDR3 bases: TGTGCCAGCAGCACACCGACTAGCGATCTGTTCTTC. Its translation is CASSTPTSDLFF.

This clone was observed a single time. Written as DNA, the CDR3 is TGTGCCAGCAGCTTAACCCCTAGCGGGAGTAACACCGGGGAGCTGTTTTTT. This sequence encodes CASSLTPSGSNTGELFF. The genes are TRBV13 and TRBJ2-2, with 10 bases matching TRBD2. Germline V CDR1 and CDR2: PRHDT, FYEKMQ (reference sequence). The V segment lost 2 bases and the J segment 2 bases; nucleotides outside the gene matches: 5. The CDR3 runs 17 residues.

The V call is TRBV6-5, the J call TRBJ1-3, with D unresolved. The CDR3 runs 15 residues. Germline V gives CDR1 MNHEY, CDR2 SVGAGI. V was cut by 3 bases and J by 2 bases, with 11 bases left in between. CDR3 coding DNA: TGTGCCAGCAGTTATTCGGAGGGAACTGGAAACACCATATATTTT. It codes for CASSYSEGTGNTIYF.

The V call is TRBV19, the J call TRBJ2-7; TRBD2 aligns across 14 bases. The germline V gene has CDR1 LNHDA and CDR2 SQIVND (reference sequence). V trimming: 4 bases; J trimming: 6 bases; junction bases outside the gene matches: 5. The CDR3 totals 15 residues. CDR3 sequence reads: CASSRTGLAGGEQYF. The CDR3 DNA reads as TGTGCCAGTAGTAGGACCGGACTAGCGGGGGGCGAGCAGTACTTC.

This clone appeared a single time. The genes are TRBV28 and TRBJ2-7; TRBD1 matches 10 bases. The CDR3 totals 16 residues. V lost 5 bases, J lost 0 bases, and 7 bases stayed unmatched. Germline-derived CDR1 and CDR2 are MDHEN and SYDVKM. CDR3 bases: TGTGCCAGCAGTACCCTGGGACAGGGGAGCTCCTACGAGCAGTACTTC. Its protein is CASSTLGQGSSYEQYF.

The chain employs TRBV27 and TRBJ2-2; 8 positions match TRBD1. The CDR3 is made up of 16 amino acids. V lost 5 bases and J lost 1; bases outside the gene matches: 6. CDR1 is MNHEY, CDR2 SMNVEV, per germline (reference sequence). CDR3 DNA: TGTGCCAGCAGTCTCCTCGGGACAGGGAACACCGGGGAGCTGTTTTTT. Its translation: CASSLLGTGNTGELFF.

The chain uses TRBV2 and TRBJ1-3; no clear D gene. Trimming removed 4 bases from V and 4 bases from J, with 14 bases in between. This CDR3 has 15 residues. Germline CDR1 and CDR2: SNHLY and FYNNEI. DNA of the CDR3: TGTGCCAGCAGTGCCTTGTTAGGAAAGGGAAACACCATATATTTT. Amino acid sequence: CASSALLGKGNTIYF.

The chain recombines TRBV5-6 with TRBJ1-2; no clear D gene. The germline V gene encodes CDR1 SGHDT and CDR2 YYEEEE. Trimming took 2 bases from V and 4 from J, leaving 12 bases between them. The CDR3 extends over 14 amino acids. The CDR3 nucleotides read TGTGCCAGCAGCTTAAGTCGGGGTATCTATGGCTACACCTTC. As protein: CASSLSRGIYGYTF.

The chain employs TRBV6-1 and TRBJ1-5; 7 nucleotides agree with TRBD1. The CDR3 length is 14 residues. CDR1 is MNHNS, CDR2 SASEGT, per germline. V trimming: 6 bases; J trimming: 7 bases; junction bases outside the gene matches: 9. The CDR3 sequence: CASRHDRVRQPQHF. The CDR3 DNA follows: TGTGCCAGCAGACATGACAGGGTACGCCAGCCCCAGCATTTT.

V and J are TRBV7-8 and TRBJ2-7; D is possibly TRBD2 (6 bases). The ends were cut back, 8 bases at V and 4 bases at J, with 15 bases in the middle. Germline CDR1 and CDR2: SGHVS and FQNEAQ. The CDR3 consists of 13 residues. CDR3 sequence: CASGLAGTYEQYF. As DNA, the CDR3 is TGTGCCAGCGGGCTCGCGGGGACGTACGAGCAGTACTTC.

V and J are TRBV21-1 and TRBJ2-7; the DNA was not compared with TRBD2, the D call given in the table. TRBV21-1 is an annotated pseudogene. This CDR3 is built from 17 residues. The CDR3: CASSKERRREGLYEQYF. The CDR3 nucleotides read TGTGCCAGCAGCAAAGAACGTAGGCGGGAGGGCCTCTACGAGCAGTACTTC.

This clone was detected only once. V and J are TRBV11-2 and TRBJ1-2; possible D gene TRBD1, 6 bases. V lost 5 bases, J lost 8 bases, and 15 bases lay in between. This CDR3 has 13 residues. In germline, CDR1 is SGHAT, CDR2 FQNNGV. The CDR3 nucleotides read TGTGCCAGCAGCCGGAACAGGGCTCGCGGCTACACCTTC. Its translation is CASSRNRARGYTF.

The chain carries TRBV7-8 and TRBJ2-3; possible D gene TRBD1, 6 bases. The CDR3 contains 14 residues. The V end lost 1 base, the J end lost 4 bases, and 9 bases lay between the germline ends. In germline, CDR1 is SGHVS, CDR2 FQNEAQ. CDR3 loop: CASSLGNRADTQYF. CDR3 bases: TGTGCCAGCAGCTTAGGTAACAGGGCAGATACGCAGTATTTT.

The CDR3 region is CASSQEGRTEAFF. The CDR3 DNA reads TGTGCCAGCAGCCAAGAGGGGCGCACTGAAGCTTTCTTT. The chain has TRBV4-2 and TRBJ1-1; tentative D call: TRBD1 (5 bases). CDR3 length: 13 residues. Germline CDR1 reads LGHNA; CDR2 reads YNFKEQ. V was clipped by 0 bases and J by 4 bases, with 6 bases between them.

With regard to this clone: Other nucleotide sequences from this sample produce the same CDR3. This chain uses TRBV9 with TRBJ2-3; D ambiguous. CDR3 size: 13 residues. Germline V gene sequence: CDR1 SGDLS, CDR2 YYNGEE. The ends were cut back, 0 bases at V and 3 bases at J, with 5 bases in the middle. CDR3 coding DNA: TGTGCCAGCAGCGTAGCTGGGACAGATACGCAGTATTTT. It specifies CASSVAGTDTQYF.

The rearrangement uses TRBV5-1 and TRBJ2-2, with 9 bases aligning to TRBD2. The V segment lost 0 bases and the J segment 4 bases; nucleotides outside the gene matches: 4. The CDR3 has 16 residues. Germline V gene lookup returns CDR1 SGHRS and CDR2 YFSETQ. The CDR3, as DNA: TGCGCCAGCAGCTTGGCAGGGACTAGCCGCACCGGGGAGCTGTTTTTT. Translation gives CASSLAGTSRTGELFF.

This chain connects TRBV11-2 to TRBJ2-5, with 10 nucleotides matching TRBD2. The ends lost 5 bases at V and 4 bases at J; junction bases unmatched: 7. This CDR3 contains 15 residues. Germline CDR1 SGHAT, CDR2 FQNNGV. The CDR3 DNA reads as TGTGCCAGCAGCCTCAGCGGGGGGGGGCCAGAGACCCAGTACTTC. Protein: CASSLSGGGPETQYF.

The genes are TRBV14 and TRBJ2-2; TRBD1 might be the D (5 bases). V was trimmed by 3 bases and J by 3 bases, leaving 8 bases between them. This CDR3 region has 14 residues. The germline CDR1 and CDR2 sequences are SGHDN and FVKESK. CDR3 in amino acids: CASSHTGYTGELFF. The CDR3 DNA follows: TGTGCCAGCAGCCATACAGGATACACCGGGGAGCTGTTTTTT.